These 25 T cell receptor beta chains originate from one sample sequenced in a study of blood T cells in healthy people across ages. Primers used in a second PCR of about 7 to 12 cycles were a sample-barcoded 5' primer and a J-beta primer mix. Each CDR3 protein is one row after TCRdb ran MiXCR on the 5' RACE reads. The repertoire consists of 730,000 or so distinct CDR3 sequences, with around two fifths occurring once and the leading ten covering roughly 30%. The sequencing sample was made of blood. The receptors originated from a man of 80 years or more in good health.

The chain carries TRBV6-2 or TRBV6-3 and TRBJ1-2; D is ambiguous. Per germline, CDR1 MNHEY and CDR2 SVGEGT. The CDR3 contains 11 residues. The V and J ends lost 6 bases and 7 bases respectively, with 9 bases between them. The CDR3 spells CASSPSAGYTF. In DNA form, the CDR3 reads TGTGCCAGCAGCCCCTCGGCTGGCTACACCTTC.

The chain couples TRBV20-1 to TRBJ2-1; 8 bases align to TRBD2. The DNA end is a closer match to TRBJ2-7, so the J assignment may be wrong. The CDR3 contains 17 residues. Per the germline V gene, CDR1 is DFQATT and CDR2 is SNEGSKA (reference sequence). Written as DNA, the CDR3 is TGCAGTGCTAGTCTTAGCGGGGATCGAATGCGCTACAATGAGCAGTACTTC. Translated: CSASLSGDRMRYNEQYF.

The J gene is TRBJ1-3, the V gene TRBV4-3; 8 bases agree with TRBD1. V trimming: 6 bases; J trimming: 2 bases; junction bases outside the gene matches: 6. Germline assignment: CDR1 LGHNA and CDR2 YSLEER. CDR3 length: 15 amino acids. The CDR3 region has the DNA TGCGCCAGCAGTCTACAGGGGGAGGCTGGAAACACCATATATTTT. Its protein product is CASSLQGEAGNTIYF.

This clonotype was counted a few times. The rearrangement links TRBV5-1 to TRBJ2-1; 12 bases line up with TRBD2. J lost 8 bases, V lost 4 bases, and 7 bases had no gene match. The CDR3 covers 15 residues. The germline CDR1 and CDR2 sequences are SGHRS and YFSETQ. CDR3 sequence: CASSKTSGSSDEQFF. The CDR3 DNA reads TGCGCCAGCAGCAAGACTAGCGGGAGTTCTGATGAGCAGTTCTTC. Full variable domain (outside the CDR3, taken from reference TRBV5-1 and TRBJ2-1): KAGVTQTPRYLIKTRGQQVTLSCSPISGHRSVSWYQQTPGQGLQFLFEYFSETQRNKGNFPGRFSGRQFSNSRSEMNVSTLELGDSALYLCASSKTSGSSDEQFFGPGTRLTVL.

V and J are TRBV28 and TRBJ2-4; TRBD1 matches 7 bases. Germline V CDR1 and CDR2: MDHEN, SYDVKM. The CDR3 has 20 residues. The V gene end was trimmed by 4 bases and the J gene end by 15 bases; junction bases not matched to a gene: 33. The chain's CDR3 is CASSYRAMRQPGTDSYELYF. The CDR3 DNA reads as TGTGCCAGCAGTTACAGGGCGATGCGCCAACCGGGGACAGACTCCTACGAGCTGTACTTC.

This clonotype was picked up a small number of times. The gene calls are TRBV7-6 and TRBJ2-7; D gene ambiguous. Germline V gene data show CDR1 as SGHVS and CDR2 as FNYEAQ. Trimming pared 2 bases from V and 4 bases from J, leaving 18 bases between. The CDR3 is made up of 16 amino acids. CDR3 in DNA: TGTGCCAGCAGCTTATACCCGGCCGATCAACGTTACGAGCAGTACTTC. Translation: CASSLYPADQRYEQYF.

This clonotype was observed a few times. The rearrangement uses TRBV27 and TRBJ1-2; tentatively, D is TRBD1 (5 bases). Germline V CDR1 and CDR2: MNHEY, SMNVEV (reference sequence). V lost 6 bases, J lost 8 bases, and 22 bases lay in between. The CDR3 covers 15 residues. The CDR3 sequence is CASSPTPQLSGGYTF. The CDR3 region has the DNA TGTGCCAGCAGCCCCACACCACAACTCTCAGGGGGCTACACCTTC.

This clonotype occurred a few times. The chain combines TRBV20-1 with TRBJ2-7; 11 nucleotides match TRBD2. The V and J ends lost 0 bases and 4 bases, in that order; junction bases with no gene match: 11. The CDR3 consists of 17 residues. Looked up from germline, CDR1 is DFQATT and CDR2 is SNEGSKA (reference sequence). CDR3 in amino acids: CSARESLLLAGAYEQYF. As DNA, the CDR3 is TGCAGTGCTAGAGAGTCCCTTCTACTAGCGGGAGCGTACGAGCAGTACTTC.

This rearrangement joins TRBV4-2 to TRBJ2-2, with 8 bases lining up with TRBD2. The germline V gene encodes CDR1 LGHNA and CDR2 YNFKEQ. The CDR3 covers 16 residues. Trimming took 1 base from V and 5 from J; bases not matched to a gene: 6. CDR3 DNA: TGTGCCAGCAGCCAAGTTAGCGGGGATGCTACCGGGGAGCTGTTTTTT. This gives the protein CASSQVSGDATGELFF.

This clonotype occurred a few times. This chain connects TRBV14 to TRBJ1-2, with 8 bases lining up with TRBD1. The CDR3 length is 17 residues. Losses at the gene ends were 0 bases for V and 2 bases for J; bases not matched to a gene: 8. Germline assignment: CDR1 SGHDN and CDR2 FVKESK. The CDR3 sequence: CASSQDPTGGENYGYTF. CDR3 DNA sequence: TGTGCCAGCAGCCAAGATCCAACAGGGGGGGAGAACTATGGCTACACCTTC.

The chain carries TRBV2 and TRBJ2-7; D unclear. CDR1 and CDR2 (germline): SNHLY, FYNNEI. Trimming took off 6 bases at V and 0 bases at J, with 12 bases between the two ends. This CDR3 region has 14 residues. The CDR3 nucleotides read TGTGCCAGCAGAGATTATGAGAGCTCCTACGAGCAGTACTTC. It is translated as CASRDYESSYEQYF.

This clonotype has only a few counts. The chain combines TRBV5-5 with TRBJ1-5; D might be TRBD1 (5 bases). Germline V CDR1 and CDR2: SGHKS, YYEKEE (reference sequence). The ends were cut back, 2 bases at V and 5 bases at J, with 14 bases in the middle. The CDR3 loop spans 15 amino acids. The CDR3 nucleotides read TGTGCCAGCAGCTTAGGGCCAGTGGGGGATCAGCCCCAGCATTTT. Translated, it gives CASSLGPVGDQPQHF.

The chain combines TRBV4-2 with TRBJ2-3; the D gene could be TRBD1 or TRBD2 (5 bases each). This CDR3 comprises 19 residues. V was pared by 0 bases and J by 0 bases, with 19 bases between. CDR1 and CDR2 (germline): LGHNA, YNFKEQ. The CDR3 spells CASSQDWGWGRASTDTQYF. The DNA for the CDR3 is TGTGCCAGCAGCCAAGATTGGGGGTGGGGCAGGGCTAGCACAGATACGCAGTATTTT.

With regard to this clonotype: This may arise from a read error, as a much more abundant clone is one base away. V usage is TRBV20-1 and J usage is TRBJ2-3, with D uncertain. Germline V gives CDR1 DFQATT, CDR2 SNEGSKA (reference sequence). The CDR3 consists of 12 residues. The CDR3 DNA follows: TGCGGTGGGAAAGGGAGCACAGATACGCAGTATTTT. Translated: CGGKGSTDTQYF.

J is TRBJ2-1 and V is TRBV7-2; TRBD1 matches at 8 bases. The DNA end is a closer match to TRBJ2-7, so the J assignment may be wrong. CDR1 is SGHTA, CDR2 FQGNSA, per germline. The CDR3 covers 16 residues. Here the CDR3 reads CASSLGSGQGYNEQYF. In DNA, the CDR3 is TGTGCCAGCAGCTTAGGAAGCGGACAGGGCTACAATGAGCAGTACTTC.

The CDR3 reads CASSDRGASGRETQYF. The CDR3 DNA sequence: TGTGCCAGCAGCGACAGGGGGGCTAGCGGACGGGAGACCCAGTACTTC. The V call is TRBV11-2, the J call TRBJ2-7; 9 positions agree with TRBD1. The assigned J gene may be wrong: the sequence end matches TRBJ2-5 better. CDR1 is SGHAT and CDR2 is FQNNGV in the germline V gene. CDR3 size: 16 residues.

The CDR3 nucleotides are TGTGCCAGCAGCTTAGTACAACTAGCGCCCGGCACAGATGCGCTGTATTTT. Its protein is CASSLVQLAPGTDALYF. The chain links TRBV13 to TRBJ2-3; TRBD2 matches 7 bases. The CDR3 runs 17 residues. The V gene's germline CDR1 is PRHDT and CDR2 FYEKMQ (reference sequence). J was trimmed by 14 bases and V by 1 base; bases with no gene match: 21.

As regards this clonotype: One base away lies a much larger clone, so this may be a sequencing read error. The rearrangement joins TRBV3-1 to TRBJ2-7; D gene unclear. Germline V gene sequence: CDR1 LGHDT, CDR2 YNNKEL (reference sequence). The CDR3 consists of 11 residues. V lost 1 base and J lost 5, with 3 bases in between. The CDR3 nucleotides read TGTGCCAGCAGCCAAGCCCACGAGCAGTACTTC. It yields the protein CASSQAHEQYF.

The chain is built from TRBV4-3 and TRBJ2-5; no reliable D call. The V gene lost 1 base and the J gene lost 1 base, with 7 bases spanning the gap. This CDR3 region has 14 residues. Germline values: CDR1 LGHNA, CDR2 YSLEER. The CDR3 protein is CASSQGVFQETQYF. As DNA, the CDR3 is TGCGCCAGCAGCCAAGGTGTTTTCCAAGAGACCCAGTACTTC.

The rearrangement links TRBV2 to TRBJ2-3; D assignment may be TRBD1 or TRBD2 (6 bases each). Deletions cut 7 bases from V and 6 bases from J, with 11 bases between. The germline gives CDR1 SNHLY, CDR2 FYNNEI. There are 12 residues in the CDR3. The CDR3 DNA is TGTGCCAGCAAAGGAGGGGGTGATACGCAGTATTTT. This sequence encodes CASKGGGDTQYF.

This clonotype showed up just a few times. This chain uses TRBV20-1 with TRBJ2-3, with TRBD2 matching over 16 bases. Germline V gene lookup returns CDR1 DFQATT and CDR2 SNEGSKA (reference sequence). V trimming: 5 bases; J trimming: 5 bases; junction bases outside the gene matches: 7. The CDR3 has 16 amino acids. The CDR3 here is CSAEGTSGRAGDTQYF. CDR3 bases: TGCAGTGCTGAAGGGACTAGCGGGAGGGCCGGAGATACGCAGTATTTT.

The rearrangement uses TRBV4-2 and TRBJ2-3; 13 bases match TRBD2. The V and J ends lost 4 bases and 4 bases, in that order; junction bases with no gene match: 5. Germline CDR1 reads LGHNA; CDR2 reads YNFKEQ. This CDR3 has 16 residues. CDR3 bases: TGTGCCAGCAGCCTGACTAGCGGGAGGCTCCCAGATACGCAGTATTTT. This translates into CASSLTSGRLPDTQYF.

On this clonotype: At one end, the junction sequence differs from germline, possibly due to a read error. The chain joins TRBV4-2 to TRBJ2-6; D remains unclear. This CDR3 is built from 14 residues. Looked up from germline, CDR1 is LGHNA and CDR2 is YNFKEQ. CDR3 loop: CAGSWGSGANVLTF. The CDR3 nucleotides read TGTGCCGGCAGCTGGGGATCTGGGGCCAACGTCCTGACTTTC.

This sequence joins TRBV28 and TRBJ2-5; TRBD1 matches 9 bases. The CDR3 is 15 amino acids. CDR1 and CDR2 from the germline V gene are MDHEN and SYDVKM. The V gene end was trimmed by 6 bases and the J gene end by 11 bases; junction bases not matched to a gene: 16. CDR3 sequence reads: CASRSDGTGLNEQYF. CDR3 nucleotides: TGTGCCAGCAGATCAGACGGGACAGGGTTAAATGAGCAGTACTTC.

There are many counts of this clonotype. The gene calls are TRBV12-3 or TRBV12-4 and TRBJ2-7, with a weak D call TRBD2 (7 bases). This CDR3 has 20 residues. The V and J ends lost 3 bases and 1 base respectively, with 28 bases between them. This chain's CDR3 is CASSLRASRGGGASSYEQYF. As DNA, the CDR3 is TGTGCCAGCAGTTTGAGAGCGTCTCGTGGTGGGGGGGCGAGTTCCTACGAGCAGTACTTC.